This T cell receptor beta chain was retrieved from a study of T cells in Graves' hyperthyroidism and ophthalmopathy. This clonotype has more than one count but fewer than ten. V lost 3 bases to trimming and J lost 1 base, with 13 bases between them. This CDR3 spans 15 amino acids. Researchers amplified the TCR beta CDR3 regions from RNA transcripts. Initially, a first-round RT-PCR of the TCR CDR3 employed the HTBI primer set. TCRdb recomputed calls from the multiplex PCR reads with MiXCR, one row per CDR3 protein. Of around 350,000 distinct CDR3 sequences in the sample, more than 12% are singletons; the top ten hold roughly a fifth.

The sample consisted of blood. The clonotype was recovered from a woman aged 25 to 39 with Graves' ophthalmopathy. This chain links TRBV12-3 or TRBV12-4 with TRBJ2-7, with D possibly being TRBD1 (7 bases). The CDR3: CASSLGQGGSYEQYF. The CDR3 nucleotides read TGTGCCAGCAGTTTGGGGCAGGGGGGTTCCTACGAGCAGTACTTC.